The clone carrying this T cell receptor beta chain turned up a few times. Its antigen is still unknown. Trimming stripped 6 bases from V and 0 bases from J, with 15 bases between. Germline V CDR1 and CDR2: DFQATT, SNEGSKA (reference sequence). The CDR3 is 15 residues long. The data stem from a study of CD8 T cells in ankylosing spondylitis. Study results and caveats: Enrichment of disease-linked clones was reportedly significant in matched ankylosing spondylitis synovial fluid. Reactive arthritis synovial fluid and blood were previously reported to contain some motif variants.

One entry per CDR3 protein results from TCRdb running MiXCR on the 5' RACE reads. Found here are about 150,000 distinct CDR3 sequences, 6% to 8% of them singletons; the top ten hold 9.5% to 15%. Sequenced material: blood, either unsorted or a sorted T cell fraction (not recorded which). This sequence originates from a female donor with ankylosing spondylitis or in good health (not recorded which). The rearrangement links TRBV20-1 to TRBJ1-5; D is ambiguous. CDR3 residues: CSAKSGINSNQPQHF. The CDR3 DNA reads TGCAGTGCCAAGTCTGGGATAAATAGCAATCAGCCCCAGCATTTT.